This entry lists 22 T cell receptor beta chains sequenced from one sample in a study of CD8 T cells in ankylosing spondylitis. Overall study results and limits: In ankylosing spondylitis blood, a motif of roughly eight highly homologous TCR beta variants appeared characteristic.

TCRdb itself ran the 5' RACE reads through MiXCR, one entry per CDR3 protein. The top ten hold around a fifth of the sample, which has around 770,000 distinct CDR3 sequences, around a fifth seen once. These receptors are not linked to any known antigen. The sequencing input was blood, either unsorted or a sorted T cell fraction (not recorded which). The receptors were sampled from a male donor with ankylosing spondylitis.

The chain is built from TRBV5-1 and TRBJ2-3; D is uncertain. This CDR3 is built from 15 residues. The germline V gene encodes CDR1 SGHRS and CDR2 YFSETQ. Trimming pared 0 bases from V and 7 bases from J, leaving 15 bases between. CDR3 protein: CASSLDSPRGNTQYF. As DNA, the CDR3 is TGCGCCAGCAGCTTGGATTCCCCCCGAGGAAATACGCAGTATTTT.

This chain links TRBV2 with TRBJ1-5; 9 bases align to TRBD1. V was clipped by 6 bases and J by 9 bases; unmatched bases: 9. Germline assignment: CDR1 SNHLY and CDR2 FYNNEI. The CDR3 consists of 14 residues. This chain's CDR3 is CASSWTGEDGPQHF. The CDR3 DNA reads as TGTGCCAGCAGCTGGACAGGGGAGGACGGGCCCCAGCATTTT. Together with reference TRBV2 and TRBJ1-5, the CDR3 gives the full variable domain: EPEVTQTPSHQVTQMGQEVILRCVPISNHLYFYWYRQILGQKVEFLVSFYNNEISEKSEIFDDQFSVERPDGSNFTLKIRSTKLEDSAMYFCASSWTGEDGPQHFGDGTRLSIL.

The V call is TRBV20-1, the J call TRBJ2-3; 7 nucleotides line up with TRBD2. This CDR3 contains 15 residues. J lost 3 bases, V lost 6 bases, and 12 bases had no gene match. CDR1 and CDR2 (germline): DFQATT, SNEGSKA (reference sequence). The CDR3 DNA reads TGCAGTGCCCCCCATCCAGGGAGGGCGACAGATACGCAGTATTTT. Its protein is CSAPHPGRATDTQYF.

J is TRBJ1-1 and V is TRBV5-1, with 7 bases aligning to TRBD1. The V gene end was trimmed by 3 bases and the J gene end by 7 bases; junction bases not matched to a gene: 6. Germline V gene sequence: CDR1 SGHRS, CDR2 YFSETQ. This CDR3 comprises 13 residues. CDR3 coding DNA: TGCGCCAGCAGCTCACCGGGACAGCTTGAAGCTTTCTTT. This encodes CASSSPGQLEAFF. Full variable domain (remainder filled in from reference TRBV5-1 and TRBJ1-1): KAGVTQTPRYLIKTRGQQVTLSCSPISGHRSVSWYQQTPGQGLQFLFEYFSETQRNKGNFPGRFSGRQFSNSRSEMNVSTLELGDSALYLCASSSPGQLEAFFGQGTRLTVV.

The chain is built from TRBV4-1 and TRBJ2-7, with 7 bases fitting TRBD1. Unmatched junction bases numbered 6, after V lost 5 bases and J lost 2 bases. CDR1 is MGHRA, CDR2 YSYEKL, per germline. The CDR3 spans 14 residues. This chain's CDR3 is CASSTGTETYEQYF. CDR3 nucleotide sequence: TGCGCCAGCAGCACCGGGACAGAGACCTACGAGCAGTACTTC.

V gene TRBV28 combines with J gene TRBJ1-2; 8 nucleotides agree with TRBD1. The V segment lost 5 bases and the J segment 6 bases; nucleotides outside the gene matches: 14. This CDR3 has 16 amino acids. CDR1 is MDHEN, CDR2 SYDVKM, per germline. The CDR3 spells CASSIPRTGKEDGYTF. CDR3 DNA: TGTGCCAGCAGTATCCCTCGGACAGGGAAAGAAGATGGCTACACCTTC.

The gene calls are TRBV3-1 and TRBJ2-5, with 8 bases that match TRBD1. Unmatched junction bases numbered 3, after V lost 1 base and J lost 5 bases. Germline V lookup: CDR1 LGHDT, CDR2 YNNKEL (reference sequence). The length of the CDR3 is 14 residues. The CDR3 protein is CASSQAGGDETQYF. As DNA, the CDR3 is TGTGCCAGCAGCCAAGCAGGGGGCGATGAGACCCAGTACTTC.

The table lists this clonotype with a few counts. The chain uses TRBV4-2 and TRBJ2-1, with 8 nucleotides matching TRBD2. The V gene's germline CDR1 is LGHNA and CDR2 YNFKEQ. This CDR3 comprises 17 residues. Losses at the gene ends were 3 bases for V and 2 bases for J; bases not matched to a gene: 9. CDR3 sequence: CASSQELAGRAYNEQFF. In DNA, the CDR3 is TGTGCCAGCAGCCAGGAATTAGCGGGGAGGGCCTACAATGAGCAGTTCTTC.

This clonotype was picked up a small number of times. The chain is built from TRBV16 and TRBJ1-1; 7 bases agree with TRBD1. The CDR3 runs 15 residues. After removal of 4 bases from V and 0 bases from J, the junction contained 5 bases not matched to a gene. CDR1 is KGHSY and CDR2 is FQNENV in the germline V gene. The chain's CDR3 is CASSRGDSMNTEAFF. Here the CDR3 DNA reads TGTGCCAGCAGCCGAGGGGACAGCATGAACACTGAAGCTTTCTTT.

There are a few counts of this clonotype. This chain uses TRBV19 with TRBJ1-2, with D perhaps TRBD1 (5 bases). CDR1 is LNHDA and CDR2 is SQIVND in the germline V gene (reference sequence). V shed 3 bases and J shed 5 bases, with 16 bases lying between them. CDR3 length: 15 amino acids. CDR3 nucleotide sequence: TGTGCCAGTAGTATCGGGACTTCGCCGGGATATGGCTACACCTTC. Amino acid sequence: CASSIGTSPGYGYTF.

The rearrangement joins TRBV28 to TRBJ1-1; D call uncertain. CDR3 length equals 14 residues. Germline CDR1 reads MDHEN; CDR2 reads SYDVKM. V was trimmed by 2 bases and J by 1 base, leaving 8 bases between them. CDR3 in amino acids: CASSLVPRNTEAFF. The CDR3 nucleotides are TGTGCCAGCAGTTTAGTACCGCGGAACACTGAAGCTTTCTTT.

A few counts support this clonotype. The rearrangement joins TRBV25-1 to TRBJ2-3; D may be TRBD1 or TRBD2 (5 bases each). The length of the CDR3 is 13 residues. Trimming removed 4 bases from V and 6 bases from J, with 11 bases in between. Germline values: CDR1 MGHDK, CDR2 SYGVNS. The CDR3 nucleotides read TGTGCCAGCAGTGTCGGGGCCACTGATACGCAGTATTTT. It translates to CASSVGATDTQYF.

CDR3 region: CASSLTGQTGELFF. Here the CDR3 DNA reads TGTGCCAGCAGCTTAACAGGGCAAACCGGGGAGCTGTTTTTT. The V call is TRBV7-7, the J call TRBJ2-2; D may be TRBD1 (6 bases). This CDR3 comprises 14 residues. V lost 2 bases and J 5 bases, leaving 9 bases between the germline ends. CDR1 is SSHAT and CDR2 is FNYEAQ in the germline V gene (reference sequence).

V gene TRBV19 combines with J gene TRBJ1-6, with TRBD1 identical over 7 bases. Germline lookup yields CDR1 LNHDA and CDR2 SQIVND (reference sequence). J was trimmed by 5 bases and V by 3 bases; bases with no gene match: 4. This CDR3 has 15 residues. The CDR3 loop is CASSILDRDNSPLHF. CDR3 coding DNA: TGTGCCAGTAGTATCCTCGACAGGGATAATTCACCCCTCCACTTT.

There are a few counts of this clonotype. J is TRBJ2-5 and V is TRBV5-1; D uncertain. Germline CDR1 is SGHRS and CDR2 is YFSETQ. This CDR3 contains 13 residues. Trimming stripped 4 bases from V and 6 bases from J, with 13 bases between. The CDR3: CASSIPLPQTQYF. The CDR3 coding sequence is TGCGCCAGCAGCATCCCCCTTCCACAGACCCAGTACTTC.

V is TRBV12-3 or TRBV12-4 and J is TRBJ2-3; TRBD2 might be the D (5 bases). Trimming cost V 2 bases and J 5 bases, with 11 bases left between them. There are 14 residues in the CDR3. CDR3 protein: CASSLSGKEDTQYF. CDR3 DNA: TGTGCCAGCAGTTTATCCGGGAAGGAAGATACGCAGTATTTT.

This clonotype was seen a few times. The chain carries TRBV5-1 and TRBJ1-1; D not resolved. Germline CDR1 is SGHRS and CDR2 is YFSETQ. V lost 0 bases, J lost 4 bases, and 16 bases lay in between. This CDR3 spans 16 amino acids. The CDR3: CASSLGYHTLGTEAFF. For the CDR3, the DNA is TGCGCCAGCAGCTTGGGGTACCATACTTTGGGCACTGAAGCTTTCTTT.

This clonotype was seen more than once but under ten times. V and J are TRBV7-2 and TRBJ2-1; 7 bases agree with TRBD2. Germline V lookup: CDR1 SGHTA, CDR2 FQGNSA. The CDR3 totals 16 residues. Trimming at V came to 6 bases and at J to 2 bases, leaving 10 bases not matched to a gene. The CDR3 reads CASSHGGLAAYNEQFF. CDR3 bases: TGTGCCAGCAGTCACGGGGGTCTAGCGGCCTACAATGAGCAGTTCTTC.

On this clonotype itself: One junction end disagrees with the germline gene, perhaps due to a read error. The chain employs TRBV7-2 and TRBJ2-2, with D tentatively TRBD2 (5 bases). The CDR3 is 16 amino acids. The germline V gene encodes CDR1 SGHTA and CDR2 FQGNSA. This chain's CDR3 is CASSLASTTNTGELFF. In nucleotides, the CDR3 is TGTGCCAGCAGCCTAGCATCGACCACGAACACCGGGGAGCTGTTTTTT.

The chain is built from TRBV11-2 and TRBJ1-1; tentatively, D is TRBD1 (5 bases). Trimming left V 2 bases short and J 4 bases short, with 20 bases between. Germline-derived CDR1 and CDR2 are SGHAT and FQNNGV. The CDR3 totals 17 residues. CDR3 nucleotide sequence: TGTGCCAGCAGCTTAATTTACACAGAGGGGTTAGGCACTGAAGCTTTCTTT. It is translated as CASSLIYTEGLGTEAFF.

This clonotype was seen only a few times. The chain employs TRBV4-2 and TRBJ2-2, with D possibly being TRBD1 (6 bases). CDR1 and CDR2 from the germline V gene are LGHNA and YNFKEQ. The V and J ends lost 3 bases and 6 bases respectively, with 14 bases between them. The CDR3 is made up of 15 amino acids. CDR3 sequence reads: CASSHARGRPGELFF. CDR3 in DNA: TGTGCCAGCAGCCACGCGAGGGGGAGACCCGGGGAGCTGTTTTTT.

This clonotype has a handful of counts. DNA for the CDR3: TGTGCCAGCAGTCAGCGGGACAGCGCCTACGAGCAGTACTTC. Its protein product is CASSQRDSAYEQYF. The gene calls are TRBV27 and TRBJ2-7; D is tentatively TRBD1 or TRBD2 (7 bases each). V gave up 5 bases and J gave up 2 bases, with 13 bases separating them. The CDR3 runs to 14 residues. CDR1 MNHEY and CDR2 SMNVEV come from the germline V gene (reference sequence).